Below, 21 T cell receptor beta chains from the same sample are listed, as sequenced in a study of T cell repertoires in cytomegalovirus infection (dated by TCRdb to about 2019). Sequencing took place on an Illumina HiSeq 1500. TCRdb passed the public sequencing reads through fastp at Q25 and MiXCR, retaining productive beta sequences. Each CDR3 protein gets just one entry, which takes the most common genes and DNA from the rows behind it. The sample yields around 490,000 distinct CDR3 sequences; more than 25% were counted once. Of the sample, over 10% is held by the ten largest clones. The sample comprised PBMCs. Every receptor here comes from a human donor in good health (CMV status not recorded). Some clones in this sample may be carry-over from other donors' samples.

This chain joins TRBV7-8 and TRBJ2-1; 9 bases agree with TRBD1. Germline trimming cut 5 bases from V and 7 bases from J; bases unmatched to any gene: 3. The CDR3 totals 13 residues. Per the germline V gene, CDR1 is SGHVS and CDR2 is FQNEAQ. Here the CDR3 DNA reads TGTGCCAGCAGCAGGGACAGGGAAAATGAGCAGTTCTTC. Its translation is CASSRDRENEQFF.

The chain links TRBV12-3 or TRBV12-4 to TRBJ2-1; TRBD2 matches at 14 bases. The CDR3 runs to 14 residues. The V gene end was trimmed by 6 bases and the J gene end by 9 bases; junction bases not matched to a gene: 4. Written as DNA, the CDR3 is TGTGCCAGCAGAAGACTAGCGGGAGGGACTGAGCAGTTCTTC. It encodes CASRRLAGGTEQFF.

In this sample, this clonotype turned up many times. The chain uses TRBV12-3 or TRBV12-4 and TRBJ1-2; D is unclear. The V end lost 2 bases, the J end lost 8 bases, and 12 bases lay between the germline ends. The CDR3 has 13 residues. The CDR3 DNA reads TGTGCCAGCAGTTTAAACCGGCCCAACGGCTACACCTTC. As protein: CASSLNRPNGYTF.

Only a few counts were recorded for this clonotype. This chain links TRBV18 with TRBJ1-1, with D perhaps TRBD1 (5 bases). The CDR3 covers 14 residues. V was shortened by 2 bases and J by 5 bases, with 12 bases between the two germline ends. Germline V gene data show CDR1 as KGHSH and CDR2 as LQKENI. The CDR3 here is CASSPGSGGTEAFF. The DNA for the CDR3 is TGTGCCAGCTCACCAGGTTCCGGGGGGACTGAAGCTTTCTTT.

This clonotype was observed at least ten times. The gene calls are TRBV7-9 and TRBJ1-1; 10 positions agree with TRBD1. Trimming removed 2 bases from V and 0 bases from J; junction bases left unmatched: 9. The germline V gene encodes CDR1 SEHNR and CDR2 FQNEAQ (reference sequence). The CDR3 runs 18 residues. CDR3: CASSLSLDRGWVNTEAFF. In nucleotides, the CDR3 is TGTGCCAGCAGCTTATCGTTGGACAGGGGGTGGGTGAACACTGAAGCTTTCTTT.

There are a few counts of this clonotype. The chain links TRBV10-3 to TRBJ2-1; 7 bases align to TRBD2. Germline V CDR1 and CDR2: ENHRY, SYGVKD. The ends lost 7 bases at V and 6 bases at J; junction bases unmatched: 15. The CDR3 contains 16 residues. The CDR3 DNA reads TGTGCCATCAAGGGGACTAATCGTGCGTCGGGCAATGAGCAGTTCTTC. Amino acid sequence: CAIKGTNRASGNEQFF.

This clonotype turned up a few times. V gene TRBV2 combines with J gene TRBJ2-1; the match to TRBD2 covers 12 bases. The CDR3 length is 15 residues. Germline CDR1 is SNHLY and CDR2 is FYNNEI. V lost 2 bases to trimming and J lost 9 bases; unmatched junction nucleotides: 5. In DNA, the CDR3 is TGTGCCAGCAGTGAACAACTAGCGGGAGGTGGTGAGCAGTTCTTC. Amino acids: CASSEQLAGGGEQFF.

This clonotype showed up just a few times. V and J are TRBV6-5 and TRBJ2-1; the match to TRBD2 covers 9 bases. Germline CDR1 reads MNHEY; CDR2 reads SVGAGI. This CDR3 is built from 16 residues. J was trimmed by 9 bases and V by 2 bases; bases with no gene match: 11. DNA for the CDR3: TGTGCCAGCAGTTACGGGCCTAGCGGGAAATTAGGTGAGCAGTTCTTC. It yields the protein CASSYGPSGKLGEQFF.

There are many counts of this clonotype. The chain has TRBV7-2 and TRBJ1-3; D unresolved. The CDR3 is 12 amino acids. Trimming removed 6 bases from V and 0 bases from J, with 3 bases in between. Germline CDR1 is SGHTA and CDR2 is FQGNSA. CDR3 protein: CASRYSGNTIYF. CDR3 DNA sequence: TGTGCCAGCAGGTACTCTGGAAACACCATATATTTT.

This clonotype showed up just a few times. For the CDR3, the DNA is TGTGCCAGCAGCTTGATCGGGACCAGCACAGATACGCAGTATTTT. This encodes CASSLIGTSTDTQYF. V and J are TRBV7-2 and TRBJ2-3; possibly TRBD1 or TRBD2 for D (5 bases each). Between the trimmed V and J ends, which lost 3 bases and 0 bases, there was a span of 10 bases. The CDR3 extends over 15 amino acids. CDR1 and CDR2 from the germline V gene are SGHTA and FQGNSA.

This clonotype was detected a few times. V is TRBV4-1 and J is TRBJ1-1, with D unclear. The V gene lost 4 bases and the J gene lost 2 bases, with 11 bases spanning the gap. CDR3 size: 14 residues. The germline V gene encodes CDR1 MGHRA and CDR2 YSYEKL. CDR3 region: CASSLRRDNTEAFF. The CDR3, as DNA: TGCGCCAGCAGCCTCAGAAGGGATAACACTGAAGCTTTCTTT.

The chain joins TRBV20-1 to TRBJ2-1; 7 nucleotides align to TRBD2. V shed 0 bases, J shed 6 bases, and the junction held 14 bases outside the gene matches. Germline V gives CDR1 DFQATT, CDR2 SNEGSKA (reference sequence). The CDR3 is made up of 17 amino acids. The CDR3 sequence is CSARDWAAGILFNEQFF. The CDR3 nucleotides read TGCAGTGCTAGAGATTGGGCAGCGGGGATCCTCTTCAATGAGCAGTTCTTC.

This clonotype was counted a few times. The chain links TRBV28 to TRBJ2-1; 7 positions agree with TRBD2. The V segment lost 2 bases and the J segment 7 bases; nucleotides outside the gene matches: 14. CDR1 and CDR2 from the germline V gene are MDHEN and SYDVKM. This CDR3 spans 17 amino acids. CDR3 sequence: CASSLTPPTSPSNEQFF. Written as DNA, the CDR3 is TGTGCCAGCAGTTTAACCCCACCGACTAGCCCCTCGAATGAGCAGTTCTTC.

This clonotype was observed a single time. The germline gene is not matched at one end of the junction; a read error may be the cause. The chain couples TRBV3-1 to TRBJ2-1; D call uncertain. The CDR3 is 12 residues long. Germline-derived CDR1 and CDR2 are LGHDT and YNNKEL (reference sequence). The chain's CDR3 is CASSQGVNERFF. The CDR3 coding sequence is TGTGCCAGCAGCCAGGGTGTCAATGAGCGGTTCTTC.

This clonotype occurred a few times. The V gene is TRBV5-1, the J gene TRBJ2-7, with 9 bases matching TRBD2. The J segment lost 6 bases and the V segment lost 8 bases, leaving 18 bases of the junction unmatched. The CDR3 loop spans 16 amino acids. The germline V gene has CDR1 SGHRS and CDR2 YFSETQ. This CDR3 is CASTGTVLAGVSEQYF. The CDR3 coding sequence is TGCGCCAGTACCGGGACAGTCTTAGCGGGAGTTTCCGAGCAGTACTTC.

J is TRBJ2-4 and V is TRBV28; D could derive from TRBD1 or TRBD2 (6 bases each). Germline V gene sequence: CDR1 MDHEN, CDR2 SYDVKM. Trimming left V 2 bases short and J 0 bases short, with 14 bases between. The CDR3 covers 17 residues. For the CDR3, the DNA is TGTGCCAGCAGTTTAGGGACACTAGCATTAGCCAAAAACATTCAGTACTTC. It is translated as CASSLGTLALAKNIQYF.

This clonotype was seen more than once but under ten times. The rearrangement links TRBV27 to TRBJ2-1, with D possibly called TRBD1 or TRBD2 (5 bases each). The CDR3 totals 14 residues. Trimming took off 6 bases at V and 1 base at J, with 10 bases between the two ends. Germline assignment: CDR1 MNHEY and CDR2 SMNVEV (reference sequence). The CDR3, as DNA: TGTGCCAGCAGAAAGGGACCTTCCTACAATGAGCAGTTCTTC. Translation: CASRKGPSYNEQFF.

The chain recombines TRBV7-2 with TRBJ2-5; 13 bases are a match to TRBD2. CDR1 SGHTA and CDR2 FQGNSA come from the germline V gene. The CDR3 extends over 15 amino acids. V gave up 1 base and J gave up 7 bases; unmatched junction bases: 3. The CDR3 here is CASSLELAGGGTQYF. The CDR3 bases are TGTGCCAGCAGCTTAGAACTAGCGGGGGGGGGGACCCAGTACTTC.

This clonotype was picked up a small number of times. The CDR3 DNA reads TGTGCCAGCAGCTTTATTAGGCGGCTAGCAGATTACCAAGAGACCCAGTACTTC. This sequence encodes CASSFIRRLADYQETQYF. The chain recombines TRBV7-2 with TRBJ2-5; D perhaps matches TRBD2 (5 bases). With 3 bases removed from V and 0 bases from J, the gap between germline ends came to 20 bases. Germline CDR1 reads SGHTA; CDR2 reads FQGNSA. The CDR3 is 18 residues long.

This clonotype was seen more than once but under ten times. The V and J genes are TRBV6-1 and TRBJ1-5; tentatively, D is TRBD1 (6 bases). The V end was cut by 6 bases, the J end by 2 bases, with 14 bases between. The CDR3 has 15 residues. The germline V gene has CDR1 MNHNS and CDR2 SASEGT. CDR3 DNA sequence: TGTGCCAGCAGCGAATGGTACAGGGGCAATCAGCCCCAGCATTTT. It encodes CASSEWYRGNQPQHF.

This clonotype was seen more than once but under ten times. The V gene is TRBV28, the J gene TRBJ2-7, with D maybe TRBD1 (6 bases). The V gene lost 7 bases and the J gene lost 2 bases, with 15 bases spanning the gap. Germline lookup yields CDR1 MDHEN and CDR2 SYDVKM. This CDR3 has 14 amino acids. CDR3 DNA: TGTGCCAGCACCCCACAGGCAGGGGCCTACGAGCAGTACTTC. This gives the protein CASTPQAGAYEQYF. The full variable domain, its missing parts supplied by reference TRBV28 and TRBJ2-7, is DVKVTQSSRYLVKRTGEKVFLECVQDMDHENMFWYRQDPGLGLRLIYFSYDVKMKEKGDIPEGYSVSREKKERFSLILESASTNQTSMYLCASTPQAGAYEQYFGPGTRLTVT.